This TCR beta chain was identified in a study of post-analysis software for immune sequencing data. Whole-study findings and limits: Included in a set of roughly five TRBV segments more frequent in patients than controls were TRBV5-6, TRBV5-1 and TRBV20-1.

CDR3 size: 13 residues. V was trimmed by 5 bases and J by 3 bases, leaving 11 bases between them. Germline loops: CDR1 MNHEY, CDR2 SVGEGT. Prepared TCR beta cDNA libraries contained unique molecular identifiers. TCRdb recomputed calls from the PCR reads with MiXCR, one row per CDR3 protein. The sample comprises some 700,000 distinct CDR3 sequences, 59% of which are singletons, and 11% rests with the top ten. Details on this clonotype: Its cognate antigen is unknown.

The specimen sequenced was blood. This TCR derives from a girl aged 2-9 years with multiple sclerosis. The V call is TRBV6-2 or TRBV6-3, the J call TRBJ2-7; weak D call: TRBD1 (6 bases). The CDR3 protein is CASSPIQGYEQYF. CDR3 sequence (DNA): TGTGCCAGCAGTCCCATACAGGGCTACGAGCAGTACTTC.